This T cell receptor beta chain was sequenced in a study of TIL therapy for anti-PD-1-resistant metastatic lung cancer. The CDR3 loop spans 14 amino acids. Per germline, CDR1 MNHEY and CDR2 SMNVEV (reference sequence). Unmatched junction bases numbered 8, after V lost 6 bases and J lost 3 bases. Time point indicated: pre-treatment sample, taken before nivolumab and TIL therapy. The tumor samples were excised metastases, mostly pleural nodules or supraclavicular lymph nodes. Study observations and caveats: Many TIL product clones were absent from baseline tumor, suggesting clonal contraction.

In its sample, this clone was seen once. The antigen is unknown. Sequencing used immunoSEQ v3. The method was immunoSEQ multiplex PCR; TCRdb's version includes in-frame clones alone and lacks a portion of them. Among 95,000 or so clones listed, just over 65% were seen once. V usage is TRBV27 and J usage is TRBJ2-7; TRBD1 matches at 7 bases. This TCR derives from a person aged 25-85 years with non-small cell lung cancer. The source material was tumor tissue, sampled at baseline. The CDR3 DNA is TGTGCCAGCAGCCCGACAGGGTGGTTCTACGAGCAGTACTTC. It is translated as CASSPTGWFYEQYF.